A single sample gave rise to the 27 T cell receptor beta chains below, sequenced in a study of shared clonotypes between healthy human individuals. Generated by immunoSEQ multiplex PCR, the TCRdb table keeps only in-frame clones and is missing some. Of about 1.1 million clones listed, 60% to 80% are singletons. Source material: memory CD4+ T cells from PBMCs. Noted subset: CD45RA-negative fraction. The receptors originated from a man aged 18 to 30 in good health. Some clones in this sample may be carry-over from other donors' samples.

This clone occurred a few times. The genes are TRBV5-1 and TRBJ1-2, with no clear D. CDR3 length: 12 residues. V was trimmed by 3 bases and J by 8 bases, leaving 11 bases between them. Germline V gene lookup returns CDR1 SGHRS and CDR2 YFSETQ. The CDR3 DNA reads TGCGCCAGCAGCTCCGACCTCTGGGGCTACACCTTC. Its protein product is CASSSDLWGYTF.

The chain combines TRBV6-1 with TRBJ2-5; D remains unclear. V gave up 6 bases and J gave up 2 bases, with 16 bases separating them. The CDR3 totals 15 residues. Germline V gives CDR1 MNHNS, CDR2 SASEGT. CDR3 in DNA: TGTGCCAGCAGGGCTCCCGAGAAGGGTCAAGAGACCCAGTACTTC. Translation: CASRAPEKGQETQYF.

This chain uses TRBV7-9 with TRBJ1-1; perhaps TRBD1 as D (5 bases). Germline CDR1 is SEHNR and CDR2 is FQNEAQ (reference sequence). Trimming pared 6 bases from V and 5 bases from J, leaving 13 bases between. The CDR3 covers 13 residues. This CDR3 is CASRTQAETEAFF. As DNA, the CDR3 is TGTGCCAGCAGGACACAGGCGGAAACTGAAGCTTTCTTT. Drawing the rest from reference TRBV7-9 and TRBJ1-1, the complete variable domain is DTGVSQNPRHKITKRGQNVTFRCDPISEHNRLYWYRQTLGQGPEFLTYFQNEAQLEKSRLLSDRFSAERPKGSFSTLEIQRTEQGDSAMYLCASRTQAETEAFFGQGTRLTVV.

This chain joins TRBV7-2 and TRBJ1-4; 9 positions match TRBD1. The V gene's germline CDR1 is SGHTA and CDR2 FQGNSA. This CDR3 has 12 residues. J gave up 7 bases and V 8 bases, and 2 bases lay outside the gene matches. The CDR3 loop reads CASGDRAEKLFF. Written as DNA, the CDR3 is TGTGCCAGCGGGGACAGGGCTGAAAAACTGTTTTTT. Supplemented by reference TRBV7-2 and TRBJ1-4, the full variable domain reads GAGVSQSPSNKVTEKGKDVELRCDPISGHTALYWYRQSLGQGLEFLIYFQGNSAPDKSGLPSDRFSAERTGGSVSTLTIQRTQQEDSAVYLCASGDRAEKLFFGSGTQLSVL.

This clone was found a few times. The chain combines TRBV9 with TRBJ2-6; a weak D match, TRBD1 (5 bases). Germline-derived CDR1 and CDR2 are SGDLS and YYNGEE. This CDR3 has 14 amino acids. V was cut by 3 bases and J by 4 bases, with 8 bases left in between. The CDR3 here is CASSGWTGANVLTF. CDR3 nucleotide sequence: TGTGCCAGCAGCGGATGGACAGGGGCCAACGTCCTGACTTTC.

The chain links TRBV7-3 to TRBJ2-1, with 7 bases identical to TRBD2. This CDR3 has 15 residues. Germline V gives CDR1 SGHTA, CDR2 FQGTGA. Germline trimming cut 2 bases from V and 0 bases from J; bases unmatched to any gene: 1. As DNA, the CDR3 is TGTGCCAGCAGCTTACTAGCGGACTCCTACAATGAGCAGTTCTTC. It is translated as CASSLLADSYNEQFF.

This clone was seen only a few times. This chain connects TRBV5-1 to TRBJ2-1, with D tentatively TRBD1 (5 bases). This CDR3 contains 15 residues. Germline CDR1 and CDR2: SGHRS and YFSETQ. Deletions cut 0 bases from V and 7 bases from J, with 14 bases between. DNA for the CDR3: TGCGCCAGCAGCTTGGGGGTAACAGGATGGAATGAGCAGTTCTTC. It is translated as CASSLGVTGWNEQFF. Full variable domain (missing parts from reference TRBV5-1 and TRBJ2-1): KAGVTQTPRYLIKTRGQQVTLSCSPISGHRSVSWYQQTPGQGLQFLFEYFSETQRNKGNFPGRFSGRQFSNSRSEMNVSTLELGDSALYLCASSLGVTGWNEQFFGPGTRLTVL.

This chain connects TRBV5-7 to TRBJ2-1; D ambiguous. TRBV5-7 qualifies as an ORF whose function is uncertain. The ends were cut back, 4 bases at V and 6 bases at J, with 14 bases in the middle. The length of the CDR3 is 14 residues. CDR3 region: CASSPWTWGNEQFF. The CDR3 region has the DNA TGTGCCAGCAGCCCCTGGACCTGGGGCAATGAGCAGTTCTTC.

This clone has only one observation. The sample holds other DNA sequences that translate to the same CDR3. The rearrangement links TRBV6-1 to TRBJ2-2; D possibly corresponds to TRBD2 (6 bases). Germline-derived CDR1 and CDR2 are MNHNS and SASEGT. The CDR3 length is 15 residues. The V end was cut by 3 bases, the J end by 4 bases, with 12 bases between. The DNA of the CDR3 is TGTGCCAGCAGTGAGGGGGGACTGGGCACCGGGGAGCTGTTTTTT. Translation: CASSEGGLGTGELFF.

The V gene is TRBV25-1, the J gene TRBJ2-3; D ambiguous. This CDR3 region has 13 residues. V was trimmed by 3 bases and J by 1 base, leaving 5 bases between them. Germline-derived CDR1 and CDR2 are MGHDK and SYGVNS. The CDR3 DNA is TGTGCCAGCAGTGATGGGGGCACAGATACGCAGTATTTT. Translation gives CASSDGGTDTQYF.

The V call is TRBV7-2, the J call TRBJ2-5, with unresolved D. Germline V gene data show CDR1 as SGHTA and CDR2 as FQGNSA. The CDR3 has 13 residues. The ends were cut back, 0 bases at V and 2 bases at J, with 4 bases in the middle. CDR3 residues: CASSLAIQETQYF. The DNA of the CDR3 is TGTGCCAGCAGCTTAGCCATTCAAGAGACCCAGTACTTC.

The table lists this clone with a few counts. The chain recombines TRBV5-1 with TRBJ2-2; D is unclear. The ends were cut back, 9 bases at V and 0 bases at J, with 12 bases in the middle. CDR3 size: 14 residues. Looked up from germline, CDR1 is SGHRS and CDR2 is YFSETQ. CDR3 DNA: TGCGCCACCAGTGAAGCAGCGAACACCGGGGAGCTGTTTTTT. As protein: CATSEAANTGELFF.

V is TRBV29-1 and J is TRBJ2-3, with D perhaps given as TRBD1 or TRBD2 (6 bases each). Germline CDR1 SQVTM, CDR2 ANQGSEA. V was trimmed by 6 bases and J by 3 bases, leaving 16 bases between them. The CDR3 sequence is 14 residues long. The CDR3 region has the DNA TGCAGCGTCCGGAGGGGGGTCGGGACAGATACGCAGTATTTT. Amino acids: CSVRRGVGTDTQYF.

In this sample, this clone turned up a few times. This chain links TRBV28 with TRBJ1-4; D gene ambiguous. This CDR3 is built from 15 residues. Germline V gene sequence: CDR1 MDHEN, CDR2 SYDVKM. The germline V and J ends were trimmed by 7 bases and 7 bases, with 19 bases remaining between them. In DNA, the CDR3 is TGTGCCAGCAATCCATACAGCACACGGGGTGAAAAACTGTTTTTT. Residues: CASNPYSTRGEKLFF.

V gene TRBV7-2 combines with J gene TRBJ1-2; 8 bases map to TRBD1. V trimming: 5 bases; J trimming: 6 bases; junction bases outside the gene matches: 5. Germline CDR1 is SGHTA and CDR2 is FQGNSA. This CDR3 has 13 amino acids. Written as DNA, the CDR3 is TGTGCCAGCAGCATCCAACAGGGGGATGGCTACACCTTC. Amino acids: CASSIQQGDGYTF.

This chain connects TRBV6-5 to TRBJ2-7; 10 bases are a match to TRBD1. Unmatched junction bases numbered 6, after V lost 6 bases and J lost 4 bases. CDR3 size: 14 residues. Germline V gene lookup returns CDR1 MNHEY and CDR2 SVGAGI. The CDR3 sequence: CASSLTGGQYEQYF. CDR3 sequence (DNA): TGTGCCAGCAGCCTGACAGGGGGCCAATACGAGCAGTACTTC.

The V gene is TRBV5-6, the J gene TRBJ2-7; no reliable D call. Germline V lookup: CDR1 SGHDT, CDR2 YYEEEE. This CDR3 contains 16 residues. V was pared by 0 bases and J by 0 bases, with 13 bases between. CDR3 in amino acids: CASSLGSWPSSYEQYF. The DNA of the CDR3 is TGTGCCAGCAGCTTGGGGTCCTGGCCGAGCTCCTACGAGCAGTACTTC.

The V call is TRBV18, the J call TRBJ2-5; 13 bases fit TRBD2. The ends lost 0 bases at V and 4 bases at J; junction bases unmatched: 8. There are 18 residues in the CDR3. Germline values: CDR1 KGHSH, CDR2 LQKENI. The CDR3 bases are TGTGCCAGCTCACCACCCGGACTAGCGGGAGTTTCTCTAGAGACCCAGTACTTC. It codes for CASSPPGLAGVSLETQYF.

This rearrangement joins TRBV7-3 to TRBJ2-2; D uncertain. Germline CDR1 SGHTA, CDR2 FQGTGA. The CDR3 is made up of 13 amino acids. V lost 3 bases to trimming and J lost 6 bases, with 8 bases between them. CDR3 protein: CASSLGGAGELFF. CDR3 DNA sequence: TGTGCCAGCAGCTTGGGCGGCGCCGGGGAGCTGTTTTTT.

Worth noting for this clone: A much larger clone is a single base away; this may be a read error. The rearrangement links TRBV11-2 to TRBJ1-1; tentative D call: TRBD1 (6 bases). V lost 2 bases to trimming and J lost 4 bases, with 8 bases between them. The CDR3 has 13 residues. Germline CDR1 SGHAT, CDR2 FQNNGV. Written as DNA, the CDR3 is TGTGCCAGCAGCTTACAGGGGATCACTGAAGCTTTCTTT. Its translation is CASSLQGITEAFF.

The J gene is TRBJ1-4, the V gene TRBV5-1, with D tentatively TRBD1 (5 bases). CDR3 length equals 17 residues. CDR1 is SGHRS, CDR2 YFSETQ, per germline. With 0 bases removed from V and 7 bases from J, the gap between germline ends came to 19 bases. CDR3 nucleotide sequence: TGCGCCAGCAGCTTGGCCTTATCTCAAGGGAGGGGTGAAAAACTGTTTTTT. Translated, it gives CASSLALSQGRGEKLFF. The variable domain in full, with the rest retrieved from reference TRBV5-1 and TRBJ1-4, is KAGVTQTPRYLIKTRGQQVTLSCSPISGHRSVSWYQQTPGQGLQFLFEYFSETQRNKGNFPGRFSGRQFSNSRSEMNVSTLELGDSALYLCASSLALSQGRGEKLFFGSGTQLSVL.

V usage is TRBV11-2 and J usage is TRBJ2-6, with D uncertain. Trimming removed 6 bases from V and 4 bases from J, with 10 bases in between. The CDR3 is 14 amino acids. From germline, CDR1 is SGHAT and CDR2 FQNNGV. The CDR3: CASRTLSGANVLTF. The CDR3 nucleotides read TGTGCCAGCAGGACCCTATCCGGGGCCAACGTCCTGACTTTC.

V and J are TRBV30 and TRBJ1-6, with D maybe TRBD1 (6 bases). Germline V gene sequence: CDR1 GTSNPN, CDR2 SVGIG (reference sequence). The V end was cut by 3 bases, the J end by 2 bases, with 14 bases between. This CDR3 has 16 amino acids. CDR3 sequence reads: CAWREQGFTYNSPLHF. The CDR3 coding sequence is TGTGCCTGGAGGGAACAGGGATTCACCTATAATTCACCCCTCCACTTT.

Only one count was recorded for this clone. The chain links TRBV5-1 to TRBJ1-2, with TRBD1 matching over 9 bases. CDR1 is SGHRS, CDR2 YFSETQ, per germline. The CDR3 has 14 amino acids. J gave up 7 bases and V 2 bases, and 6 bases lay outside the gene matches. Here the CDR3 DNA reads TGCGCCAGCAGCTTAATTACAGGGGGCGGTGGCTACACCTTC. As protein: CASSLITGGGGYTF.

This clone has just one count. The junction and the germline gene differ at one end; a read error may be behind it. CDR3 in amino acids: CASSLRALAGRSFNEQFF. CDR3 nucleotide sequence: TGTGCCAGCAGCTTACGAGCGCTAGCGGGGAGGTCCTTCAATGAGCAGTTCTTC. The chain links TRBV7-9 to TRBJ2-1; 9 bases are a match to TRBD2. CDR3 length: 18 amino acids. The germline gives CDR1 SEHNR, CDR2 FQNEAQ (reference sequence).

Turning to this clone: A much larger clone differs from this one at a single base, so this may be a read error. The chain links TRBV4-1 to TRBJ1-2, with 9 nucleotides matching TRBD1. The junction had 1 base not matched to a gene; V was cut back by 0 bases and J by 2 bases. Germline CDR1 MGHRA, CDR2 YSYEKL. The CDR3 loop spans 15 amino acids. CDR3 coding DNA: TGCGCCAGCAGCCAAGATGGGACAGGGAACTATGGCTACACCTTC. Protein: CASSQDGTGNYGYTF.

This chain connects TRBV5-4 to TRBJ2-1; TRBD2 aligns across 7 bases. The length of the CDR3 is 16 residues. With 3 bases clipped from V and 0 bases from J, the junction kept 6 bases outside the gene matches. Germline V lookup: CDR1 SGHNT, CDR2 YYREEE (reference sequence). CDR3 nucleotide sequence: TGTGCCAGCAGCTGGGGGGGTAAAAGCTCCTACAATGAGCAGTTCTTC. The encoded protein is CASSWGGKSSYNEQFF.